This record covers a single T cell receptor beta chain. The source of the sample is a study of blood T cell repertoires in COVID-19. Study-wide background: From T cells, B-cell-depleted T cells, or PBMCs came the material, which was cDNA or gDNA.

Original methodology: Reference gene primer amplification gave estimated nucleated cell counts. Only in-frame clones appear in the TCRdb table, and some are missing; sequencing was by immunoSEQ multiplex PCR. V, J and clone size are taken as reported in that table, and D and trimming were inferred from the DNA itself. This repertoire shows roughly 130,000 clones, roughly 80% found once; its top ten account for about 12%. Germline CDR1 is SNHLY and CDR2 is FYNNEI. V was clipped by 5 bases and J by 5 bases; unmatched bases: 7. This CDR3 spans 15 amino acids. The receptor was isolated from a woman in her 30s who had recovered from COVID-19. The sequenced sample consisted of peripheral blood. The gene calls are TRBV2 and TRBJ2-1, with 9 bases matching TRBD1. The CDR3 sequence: CASSIDRGENNEQFF. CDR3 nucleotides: TGTGCCAGCAGTATAGACAGGGGGGAGAACAATGAGCAGTTCTTC.